Sequencing of this T cell receptor beta chain was carried out in a study of post-analysis software for immune sequencing data. The ends were cut back, 1 base at V and 2 bases at J, with 15 bases in the middle. Germline CDR1 SGHAT, CDR2 FQNNGV. The CDR3 covers 17 residues. Study-wide points: Patients carried roughly 5 TRBV segments more frequently than controls did, and TRBV5-6, TRBV5-1 and TRBV20-1 were among them. Strong same-batch co-clustering of samples appeared with F measure clustering.

For this clonotype: Its matching antigen is unknown.

Prepared libraries of TCR beta cDNA carried unique molecular identifiers. In TCRdb, the PCR reads were re-called with MiXCR into one record per CDR3 protein. This repertoire shows about 460,000 distinct CDR3 sequences, roughly 45% found once; its top ten account for 9.5% to 13%. This TCR derives from a girl aged 10 to 17 with multiple sclerosis. Sequencing was carried out using blood. The genes are TRBV11-2 and TRBJ2-1; D remains ambiguous. CDR3: CASSLVIASLAYNEQFF. CDR3 nucleotide sequence: TGTGCCAGCAGCTTAGTGATTGCGTCTTTGGCCTACAATGAGCAGTTCTTC.